Presented here are 20 T cell receptor beta chains from one specimen sequenced in a study of T cell repertoires in cytomegalovirus infection. MiXCR, applied by TCRdb to the reads, yields one record per CDR3 protein. The data contain around 310,000 distinct CDR3 sequences, 25% to 30% of them singletons. These receptors have no identified antigens. The sample in question was cultured PBMCs, obtained from culture after CMV antigen stimulation. All receptors come from a human donor in good health (CMV status not recorded). Some clones in this sample may be carry-over from other donors' samples.

V gene TRBV19 combines with J gene TRBJ1-1, with D unclear. The CDR3 extends over 12 amino acids. The V and J ends lost 3 bases and 5 bases respectively, with 7 bases between them. CDR1 LNHDA and CDR2 SQIVND come from the germline V gene (reference sequence). The CDR3 nucleotides are TGTGCCAGTAGTATTTTAGAGACTGAAGCTTTCTTT. This sequence encodes CASSILETEAFF.

The chain carries TRBV20-1 and TRBJ2-1; 8 bases are shared with TRBD2. This CDR3 comprises 15 residues. The V gene's germline CDR1 is DFQATT and CDR2 SNEGSKA (reference sequence). The V gene end was trimmed by 1 base and the J gene end by 6 bases; junction bases not matched to a gene: 8. In nucleotides, the CDR3 is TGCAGTGCTAGAGGTCCAGCGGGAGTTACCAATGAGCAGTTCTTC. Its translation: CSARGPAGVTNEQFF.

This clonotype has a handful of counts. This chain joins TRBV4-1 and TRBJ2-1; 10 bases are shared with TRBD2. Germline assignment: CDR1 MGHRA and CDR2 YSYEKL. Germline trimming cut 1 base from V and 2 bases from J; bases unmatched to any gene: 8. The CDR3 covers 18 residues. The CDR3 nucleotides read TGCGCCAGCAGCCAAGCTCTAGCGGGGGCCGGAACCTACAATGAGCAGTTCTTC. It translates to CASSQALAGAGTYNEQFF.

The chain joins TRBV9 to TRBJ2-5; tentative D call: TRBD2 (7 bases). CDR3 length: 14 amino acids. CDR1 is SGDLS and CDR2 is YYNGEE in the germline V gene. The V and J ends lost 3 bases and 2 bases respectively, with 11 bases between them. CDR3: CASSGGGPQETQYF. The CDR3 DNA follows: TGTGCCAGCAGCGGGGGGGGGCCGCAAGAGACCCAGTACTTC.

The rearrangement joins TRBV27 to TRBJ1-2; a weak D match, TRBD1 (6 bases). Germline loops: CDR1 MNHEY, CDR2 SMNVEV (reference sequence). The V gene lost 5 bases and the J gene lost 9 bases, with 28 bases spanning the gap. The CDR3 contains 17 residues. The CDR3 sequence: CASSRGGAGTIAPSYTF. The CDR3 region has the DNA TGTGCCAGCAGTAGGGGTGGGGCAGGGACAATTGCCCCAAGCTACACCTTC.

J is TRBJ2-1 and V is TRBV28; a weak D match, TRBD2 (5 bases). Germline V gene data show CDR1 as MDHEN and CDR2 as SYDVKM. Deletions cut 6 bases from V and 7 bases from J, with 13 bases between. The CDR3 consists of 13 residues. The CDR3 loop is CASSSRVRNEQFF. CDR3 DNA sequence: TGTGCCAGCAGCTCGCGGGTACGGAATGAGCAGTTCTTC.

V and J are TRBV6-8 and TRBJ2-7; 9 nucleotides align to TRBD1. The J segment lost 3 bases and the V segment lost 6 bases, leaving 12 bases of the junction unmatched. Per germline, CDR1 MNHGY and CDR2 SAAAGT. The CDR3 is made up of 16 amino acids. For the CDR3, the DNA is TGTGCCAGCAGCTTCGTCGGGACAGGGATTATCTACGAGCAGTACTTC. Translating gives CASSFVGTGIIYEQYF.

This clonotype was recorded only once. The chain employs TRBV10-3 and TRBJ1-1; D gene unclear. Germline CDR1 is ENHRY and CDR2 is SYGVKD. The CDR3 covers 13 residues. The V end lost 7 bases, the J end lost 1 base, and 10 bases lay between the germline ends. The CDR3 region has the DNA TGTGCCATCAAGCCCACGGGGAACACTGAAGCTTTCTTT. Its translation: CAIKPTGNTEAFF.

This clonotype was detected only a few times. V usage is TRBV7-2 and J usage is TRBJ2-7; D is unclear. V shed 1 base and J shed 5 bases, with 9 bases lying between them. The CDR3 runs to 13 residues. Germline CDR1 and CDR2: SGHTA and FQGNSA. The DNA for the CDR3 is TGTGCCAGCAGCTTAGGTCCAGGAGACGAGCAGTACTTC. Its translation: CASSLGPGDEQYF.

This clonotype was seen a handful of times. The CDR3 region is CASTSPAQETQYF. CDR3 sequence (DNA): TGTGCCAGCACCTCCCCGGCCCAAGAGACCCAGTACTTC. V is TRBV6-6 and J is TRBJ2-5; D not resolved. The CDR3 extends over 13 amino acids. Germline-derived CDR1 and CDR2 are MNHNY and SVGAGI (reference sequence). With 7 bases removed from V and 1 base from J, the gap between germline ends came to 10 bases.

The table lists this clonotype with a few counts. The rearrangement joins TRBV11-2 to TRBJ1-1; 8 nucleotides line up with TRBD1. Germline lookup yields CDR1 SGHAT and CDR2 FQNNGV. The CDR3 is 15 amino acids. Unmatched junction bases numbered 7, after V lost 5 bases and J lost 2 bases. This chain's CDR3 is CASSPQGQGNTEAFF. The CDR3 nucleotides are TGTGCCAGCAGCCCTCAAGGACAGGGAAACACTGAAGCTTTCTTT.

CDR3 in amino acids: CASSLRTGYFSIDYGYTF. CDR3 sequence (DNA): TGTGCCAGCAGCCTGCGGACAGGATACTTTTCGATTGACTATGGCTACACCTTC. This chain joins TRBV7-2 and TRBJ1-2; 7 bases line up with TRBD1. Germline lookup yields CDR1 SGHTA and CDR2 FQGNSA. The CDR3 contains 18 residues. V was pared by 5 bases and J by 3 bases, with 18 bases of the junction left unmatched. Full variable domain (missing parts from reference TRBV7-2 and TRBJ1-2): GAGVSQSPSNKVTEKGKDVELRCDPISGHTALYWYRQSLGQGLEFLIYFQGNSAPDKSGLPSDRFSAERTGGSVSTLTIQRTQQEDSAVYLCASSLRTGYFSIDYGYTFGSGTRLTVV.

The rearrangement uses TRBV25-1 and TRBJ2-7; weak D call: TRBD2 (8 bases). With 0 bases removed from V and 4 bases from J, the gap between germline ends came to 22 bases. Germline CDR1 MGHDK, CDR2 SYGVNS. The CDR3 totals 18 residues. In DNA form, the CDR3 reads TGTGCCAGCAGTGAATACCAGGGGGTAGGCGGGAGGCGGTACGAGCAGTACTTC. Its protein is CASSEYQGVGGRRYEQYF.

This clonotype was observed a handful of times. V and J are TRBV12-3 or TRBV12-4 and TRBJ2-6; D may correspond to TRBD1 or TRBD2 (5 bases each). The V end was cut by 8 bases, the J end by 1 base, with 12 bases between. The CDR3 runs to 15 residues. For the CDR3, the DNA is TGTGCCAGCCTGCACTGGGGGTCTGGGGCCAACGTCCTGACTTTC. Its protein is CASLHWGSGANVLTF.

This chain links TRBV28 with TRBJ2-7, with 7 bases identical to TRBD1. J was trimmed by 2 bases and V by 7 bases; bases with no gene match: 5. Germline V gene data show CDR1 as MDHEN and CDR2 as SYDVKM. This CDR3 is 13 amino acids long. CDR3 amino acids: CASTVQGTYEQYF. The CDR3 DNA sequence: TGTGCCAGCACCGTACAGGGGACCTACGAGCAGTACTTC.

This clonotype was counted only a few times. The rearrangement uses TRBV11-2 and TRBJ1-1, with 11 bases fitting TRBD1. From germline, CDR1 is SGHAT and CDR2 FQNNGV. This CDR3 is 17 amino acids long. V was clipped by 5 bases and J by 3 bases; unmatched bases: 11. The CDR3 DNA is TGTGCCAGCAGCCCCCTTGGACAGGGGGCGGGAGACACTGAAGCTTTCTTT. Protein: CASSPLGQGAGDTEAFF.

The chain links TRBV25-1 to TRBJ1-1, with D unclear. There are 14 residues in the CDR3. V shed 5 bases and J shed 1 base, with 11 bases lying between them. Germline CDR1 MGHDK, CDR2 SYGVNS. CDR3 loop: CASSQHAGNTEAFF. The CDR3 nucleotides are TGTGCCAGCAGTCAACACGCAGGGAACACTGAAGCTTTCTTT.

This rearrangement joins TRBV6-5 to TRBJ2-3; 8 bases are a match to TRBD1. V was pared by 1 base and J by 4 bases, with 4 bases of the junction left unmatched. This CDR3 comprises 15 residues. Per germline, CDR1 MNHEY and CDR2 SVGAGI. As DNA, the CDR3 is TGTGCCAGCAGTTACTTATCACAGGGGGCAGATACGCAGTATTTT. It specifies CASSYLSQGADTQYF.

This chain connects TRBV19 to TRBJ2-3, with 8 bases fitting TRBD2. Germline V gene data show CDR1 as LNHDA and CDR2 as SQIVND (reference sequence). There are 15 residues in the CDR3. The trim removed 5 bases at V and 4 bases at J, leaving 8 bases unmatched. The chain's CDR3 is CASSFGTRISDTQYF. The CDR3 nucleotides read TGTGCCAGTAGTTTCGGGACTAGGATTTCAGATACGCAGTATTTT.

The gene calls are TRBV6-5 and TRBJ1-1, with TRBD1 identical over 9 bases. CDR3 length equals 14 residues. Germline V lookup: CDR1 MNHEY, CDR2 SVGAGI. Unmatched junction bases numbered 4, after V lost 2 bases and J lost 6 bases. CDR3: CASSYDRGKAEAFF. As DNA, the CDR3 is TGTGCCAGCAGTTACGACAGGGGGAAAGCTGAAGCTTTCTTT.